The next 12 T cell receptor beta chains were all read from a single sample in a study of blood T cell repertoires in COVID-19. TCRdb keeps only in-frame clones here, not all; method: immunoSEQ multiplex PCR. The sample consists of around 100,000 clones, 84% of them appearing once. The source material was peripheral blood. Receptor source: a human donor in a cohort sampled during active or convalescent COVID-19.

This clone has a single count. V gene TRBV28 combines with J gene TRBJ1-5; D is possibly TRBD1 (6 bases). The CDR3 spans 15 residues. The V end lost 1 base, the J end lost 0 bases, and 7 bases lay between the germline ends. Germline V gene lookup returns CDR1 MDHEN and CDR2 SYDVKM. CDR3 residues: CASSLSGDSNQPQHF. CDR3 nucleotide sequence: TGTGCCAGCAGTTTATCAGGGGATAGCAATCAGCCCCAGCATTTT.

The chain employs TRBV12-3 or TRBV12-4 and TRBJ2-3; no clear D gene. The CDR3 has 13 amino acids. Trimming removed 6 bases from V and 3 bases from J, with 10 bases in between. The CDR3 spells CASRVRITDTQYF. The CDR3 nucleotides are TGTGCCAGCAGGGTGAGGATTACAGATACGCAGTATTTT.

The chain's CDR3 is CASSESPLRDTQYF. The CDR3 DNA reads as TGCGCCAGCAGTGAGTCGCCCCTTCGGGATACGCAGTATTTT. The V call is TRBV10-2, the J call TRBJ2-3; D is undetermined. V was pared by 0 bases and J by 6 bases, with 10 bases between. The CDR3 is 14 amino acids. Germline CDR1 reads WSHSY; CDR2 reads SAAADI.

The chain joins TRBV3-1 (or the pseudogene TRBV3-2) to TRBJ1-1; D call uncertain. V was shortened by 6 bases and J by 5 bases, with 10 bases between the two germline ends. The CDR3 runs 12 residues. CDR1 and CDR2 (germline): LGHDT, YNNKEL (reference sequence). The CDR3 DNA reads as TGTGCCAGCAGTCGACTGAGGACTGAAGCTTTCTTT. It specifies CASSRLRTEAFF.

The J gene is TRBJ2-5, the V gene TRBV4-1; 11 bases map to TRBD1. From germline, CDR1 is MGHRA and CDR2 YSYEKL. V lost 3 bases to trimming and J lost 7 bases; unmatched junction nucleotides: 4. The CDR3 sequence is 14 residues long. CDR3 DNA sequence: TGCGCCAGCAGCCACCCCGGGACAGGGGGGACCCAGTACTTC. Residues: CASSHPGTGGTQYF.

The genes are TRBV7-2 and TRBJ1-4; D not certain. V gave up 2 bases and J gave up 0 bases, with 10 bases separating them. The CDR3 runs 16 residues. Looked up from germline, CDR1 is SGHTA and CDR2 is FQGNSA. As DNA, the CDR3 is TGTGCCAGCAGCTTAAACCCCTTAGCAACTAATGAAAAACTGTTTTTT. It translates to CASSLNPLATNEKLFF.

This sequence joins TRBV28 and TRBJ1-2; 11 nucleotides align to TRBD1. With 6 bases clipped from V and 5 bases from J, the junction kept 17 bases outside the gene matches. The germline CDR1 and CDR2 sequences are MDHEN and SYDVKM. The CDR3 has 18 amino acids. In nucleotides, the CDR3 is TGTGCCAGCAGATCGAGGGACAGGGGGTTGGTCCCCTCGTATGGCTACACCTTC. Its translation is CASRSRDRGLVPSYGYTF.

Comments on this clone: Other nucleotide sequences from this sample produce the same CDR3. V is TRBV18 and J is TRBJ1-5; no reliable D call. The CDR3 runs 15 residues. V gave up 3 bases and J gave up 0 bases, with 9 bases separating them. Germline V gene lookup returns CDR1 KGHSH and CDR2 LQKENI. As DNA, the CDR3 is TGTGCCAGCTCACCGTCAGAGGGTAGCAATCAGCCCCAGCATTTT. Amino acids: CASSPSEGSNQPQHF.

V is TRBV30 and J is TRBJ2-7; possible D gene TRBD1, 5 bases. CDR1 and CDR2 (germline): GTSNPN, SVGIG (reference sequence). V was shortened by 1 base and J by 2 bases, with 12 bases between the two germline ends. CDR3 size: 14 residues. The CDR3 loop reads CAWSEGRRTYEQYF. Written as DNA, the CDR3 is TGTGCCTGGAGTGAGGGGCGGCGTACCTACGAGCAGTACTTC.

This chain connects TRBV3-1 (or the pseudogene TRBV3-2) to TRBJ1-1; 11 bases line up with TRBD1. The V segment lost 4 bases and the J segment 3 bases; nucleotides outside the gene matches: 1. Germline CDR1 is LGHDT and CDR2 is YNNKEL (reference sequence). The CDR3 covers 14 residues. CDR3 DNA: TGTGCCAGCAGCCGGGGACAGGGGGACACTGAAGCTTTCTTT. Translated: CASSRGQGDTEAFF.

This chain joins TRBV3-1 (or the pseudogene TRBV3-2) and TRBJ1-4; no clear D. The CDR3 length is 14 residues. Germline CDR1 reads LGHDT; CDR2 reads YNNKEL (reference sequence). V lost 4 bases to trimming and J lost 0 bases, with 6 bases between them. This CDR3 is CASSPATTNEKLFF. CDR3 DNA: TGTGCCAGCAGCCCCGCTACAACTAATGAAAAACTGTTTTTT.

This chain links TRBV6-5 with TRBJ1-5; 7 positions match TRBD1. The CDR3 totals 15 residues. V dropped 5 bases and J dropped 4; count of bases not matched to a gene: 8. The germline V gene encodes CDR1 MNHEY and CDR2 SVGAGI. The CDR3 region is CASSRQGIRNQPQHF. As DNA, the CDR3 is TGTGCCAGCAGTAGACAGGGCATTAGAAATCAGCCCCAGCATTTT.